What follows are 18 T cell receptor beta chains derived from one specimen sequenced in a study of blood T cell repertoires in COVID-19. Profiled with immunoSEQ multiplex PCR; TCRdb holds only in-frame clones, not every one. Found here are a few hundred thousand clones, 88% of them singletons; the top ten hold about 1%. The sequencing sample was made of PBMCs or T cells enriched from blood (not recorded which). All receptors derive from a woman aged 30 to 39 who had recovered from COVID-19.

The chain uses TRBV5-1 and TRBJ1-1, with a tentative D call TRBD1 (5 bases). This CDR3 comprises 14 residues. V was pared by 4 bases and J by 1 base, with 11 bases between. CDR1 is SGHRS and CDR2 is YFSETQ in the germline V gene. CDR3 nucleotide sequence: TGCGCCAGCAGCGCGGGACCGTCGAACACTGAAGCTTTCTTT. Amino acid sequence: CASSAGPSNTEAFF.

This clone occurred a few times. J is TRBJ1-6 and V is TRBV12-3 or TRBV12-4; D unclear. The V end lost 3 bases, the J end lost 6 bases, and 6 bases lay between the germline ends. The CDR3 has 13 residues. DNA of the CDR3: TGTGCCAGCAGTTTCGGGTTTAATTCACCCCTCCACTTT. This codes for CASSFGFNSPLHF.

The J gene is TRBJ1-2, the V gene TRBV2, with D possibly being TRBD1 (6 bases). Trimming left V 4 bases short and J 3 bases short, with 15 bases between. The CDR3 sequence is 15 residues long. Per germline, CDR1 SNHLY and CDR2 FYNNEI. The CDR3 spells CASSGYREMHYGYTF. The CDR3 nucleotides are TGTGCCAGCAGTGGTTACAGGGAGATGCACTATGGCTACACCTTC. The entire variable domain, with the rest obtained from reference TRBV2 and TRBJ1-2, is as follows: EPEVTQTPSHQVTQMGQEVILRCVPISNHLYFYWYRQILGQKVEFLVSFYNNEISEKSEIFDDQFSVERPDGSNFTLKIRSTKLEDSAMYFCASSGYREMHYGYTFGSGTRLTVV.

The chain uses TRBV19 and TRBJ2-1; TRBD2 aligns across 12 bases. The length of the CDR3 is 17 residues. V dropped 4 bases and J dropped 8; count of bases not matched to a gene: 12. The V gene's germline CDR1 is LNHDA and CDR2 SQIVND (reference sequence). The CDR3 nucleotides are TGTGCCAGTAGTACCTTACCCCCTAGCGGGAGGGTCGATGAGCAGTTCTTC. Protein: CASSTLPPSGRVDEQFF.

The CDR3 nucleotides read TGCGCCAGCAGCCAAAGGGACAGGGGCGATGAGCAGTTCTTC. Amino acid sequence: CASSQRDRGDEQFF. The gene calls are TRBV4-1 and TRBJ2-1, with TRBD1 identical over 10 bases. The CDR3 is made up of 14 amino acids. Per the germline V gene, CDR1 is MGHRA and CDR2 is YSYEKL. V gave up 2 bases and J gave up 8 bases; unmatched junction bases: 3.

The chain has TRBV6-5 and TRBJ1-4, with D unresolved. CDR1 and CDR2 from the germline V gene are MNHEY and SVGAGI. This CDR3 contains 14 residues. V was pared by 0 bases and J by 4 bases, with 6 bases between. CDR3 in amino acids: CASSYSSNNEKLFF. DNA for the CDR3: TGTGCCAGCAGTTACTCCAGTAATAATGAAAAACTGTTTTTT.

This clone was counted a single time. V is TRBV15 and J is TRBJ1-4; D is possibly TRBD1 (6 bases). Between the trimmed V and J ends, which lost 5 bases and 7 bases, there was a span of 17 bases. In germline, CDR1 is LNHNV, CDR2 YYDKDF (reference sequence). There are 15 residues in the CDR3. CDR3: CATSVNAGAGEKLFF. CDR3 DNA: TGTGCCACCAGCGTTAACGCGGGGGCGGGTGAAAAACTGTTTTTT.

V is TRBV5-4 and J is TRBJ2-7, with 7 bases lining up with TRBD1. The CDR3 has 16 residues. V trimming: 0 bases; J trimming: 3 bases; junction bases outside the gene matches: 9. CDR1 SGHNT and CDR2 YYREEE come from the germline V gene (reference sequence). This CDR3 is CASSLGQGVKNYEQYF. CDR3 in DNA: TGTGCCAGCAGCTTGGGGCAGGGGGTAAAAAACTACGAGCAGTACTTC.

The chain carries TRBV6-6 and TRBJ2-7; weak D call: TRBD2 (5 bases). Germline CDR1 reads MNHNY; CDR2 reads SVGAGI (reference sequence). The CDR3 runs to 13 residues. V lost 2 bases and J 3 bases, leaving 8 bases between the germline ends. The CDR3 here is CASSYRGYYEQYF. In DNA, the CDR3 is TGTGCCAGCAGTTACCGCGGGTACTACGAGCAGTACTTC.

This chain connects TRBV27 to TRBJ1-4; TRBD1 matches 8 bases. V was clipped by 2 bases and J by 6 bases; unmatched bases: 8. The length of the CDR3 is 16 residues. Germline V gene lookup returns CDR1 MNHEY and CDR2 SMNVEV (reference sequence). For the CDR3, the DNA is TGTGCCAGCAGTTTAGATCCCCAGGGGGCTTATGAAAAACTGTTTTTT. Protein: CASSLDPQGAYEKLFF.

V and J are TRBV15 and TRBJ2-2, with a possible D match to TRBD1 (6 bases). This CDR3 has 14 residues. Germline V gene sequence: CDR1 LNHNV, CDR2 YYDKDF (reference sequence). Trimming cost V 5 bases and J 11 bases, with 18 bases left between them. For the CDR3, the DNA is TGTGCCACCAGCCGAAGGGACACCTCCCGAGAGCTGTTTTTT. It encodes CATSRRDTSRELFF.

In its sample, this clone was seen a few times. The chain combines TRBV6-5 with TRBJ2-1; TRBD1 might be the D (5 bases). CDR3 length: 13 amino acids. Per the germline V gene, CDR1 is MNHEY and CDR2 is SVGAGI. Trimming removed 6 bases at V and 1 base at J, with 7 bases between. The CDR3 sequence: CASSRQSYNEQFF. For the CDR3, the DNA is TGTGCCAGCAGCCGACAGTCCTACAATGAGCAGTTCTTC.

This clone was seen more than once but under ten times. This sequence joins TRBV9 and TRBJ1-2, with TRBD1 as a possible D gene (6 bases). Trimming shortened V by 4 bases and J by 4 bases, and 17 bases separated the two germline ends. Germline assignment: CDR1 SGDLS and CDR2 YYNGEE. CDR3 length equals 15 residues. As DNA, the CDR3 is TGTGCCAGCAGCCCCCTTGGGGGACAAAGCTATGGCTACACCTTC. Amino acids: CASSPLGGQSYGYTF.

This clone turned up a few times. The rearrangement uses TRBV5-6 and TRBJ1-6; no reliable D call. This CDR3 has 15 residues. CDR1 is SGHDT and CDR2 is YYEEEE in the germline V gene. The ends were cut back, 4 bases at V and 7 bases at J, with 15 bases in the middle. CDR3 sequence: CASSLGPSGNSPLHF. The CDR3 nucleotides are TGTGCCAGCAGCCTTGGGCCCAGCGGGAATTCACCCCTCCACTTT.

This clone appeared once. This chain connects TRBV6-7 to TRBJ1-6; D is possibly TRBD1 (5 bases). TRBV6-7 is noted as an ORF with a role that remains uncertain. The CDR3 contains 17 residues. V dropped 6 bases and J dropped 0 bases, with 15 bases sitting between them. The chain's CDR3 is CASRDKGRSSYNSPLHF. The DNA for the CDR3 is TGTGCCAGCAGGGATAAGGGGAGGAGCTCCTATAATTCACCCCTCCACTTT.

The gene calls are TRBV5-1 and TRBJ2-4; 7 bases align to TRBD1. V lost 3 bases to trimming and J lost 6 bases; unmatched junction nucleotides: 6. This CDR3 comprises 14 residues. Germline CDR1 reads SGHRS; CDR2 reads YFSETQ. DNA for the CDR3: TGCGCCAGCAGCTATATAGGGGGCGGAAACATTCAGTACTTC. The encoded protein is CASSYIGGGNIQYF.

The chain is built from TRBV4-1 and TRBJ2-2; possible D gene TRBD1, 6 bases. This CDR3 spans 15 amino acids. In germline, CDR1 is MGHRA, CDR2 YSYEKL. V was shortened by 4 bases and J by 7 bases, with 16 bases between the two germline ends. The CDR3 spells CASSRPGTRGGELFF. CDR3 in DNA: TGCGCCAGCAGCCGCCCCGGGACAAGGGGCGGGGAGCTGTTTTTT.

This clone was seen a handful of times. This chain uses TRBV28 with TRBJ1-4; no clear D gene. Germline assignment: CDR1 MDHEN and CDR2 SYDVKM. CDR3 length equals 15 residues. The germline V and J ends were trimmed by 4 bases and 0 bases, with 9 bases remaining between them. The CDR3 DNA reads as TGTGCCAGCAGTTCTCCCACTGCAACTAATGAAAAACTGTTTTTT. Its translation: CASSSPTATNEKLFF.